This TCR beta chain originates from a study of early T cells in non-severe SARS-CoV-2 infection. This clonotype was seen ten or more times. The CDR3 runs 14 residues. Germline V gene sequence: CDR1 SGHAT, CDR2 FQNNGV. Trimming shortened V by 1 base and J by 4 bases, and 7 bases separated the two germline ends. Each CDR3 protein is one row after TCRdb ran MiXCR on the 5' RACE reads. The sample has roughly 30,000 distinct CDR3 sequences; 4% to 5.5% are singletons. This sequence was found in an adult who was a healthcare worker with PCR-confirmed SARS-CoV-2 infection or an uninfected control (not recorded which). The J gene is TRBJ2-2, the V gene TRBV11-2, with D uncertain. Sample: whole blood. The CDR3 DNA follows: TGTGCCAGCAGCTTAGGAGTAGGCACCGGGGAGCTGTTTTTT. Translation gives CASSLGVGTGELFF. The complete variable domain, with remaining parts taken from reference TRBV11-2 and TRBJ2-2, reads EAGVAQSPRYKIIEKRQSVAFWCNPISGHATLYWYQQILGQGPKLLIQFQNNGVVDDSQLPKDRFSAERLKGVDSTLKIQPAKLEDSAVYLCASSLGVGTGELFFGEGSRLTVL.